This T cell receptor beta chain was sequenced in a study of blood T cell repertoires in COVID-19. About the study: Samples of COVID-19 (acute and convalescent) were obtained from the United States, Italy and Spain.

Original processing notes: Reference gene primer amplification gave nucleated cell count estimates. TCRdb's copy holds only in-frame clones and misses some; the assay was immunoSEQ multiplex PCR. The DNA was the basis for D and trimming; V, J and clone size are from that table. Of 60,000 to 75,000 clones in the sample, 88% were seen once. V was cut by 0 bases and J by 0 bases, with 9 bases left in between. CDR3 length: 15 amino acids. Germline V gives CDR1 LGHDT, CDR2 YNNKEL (reference sequence). The source material was peripheral blood. The chain recombines TRBV3-1 (or the pseudogene TRBV3-2) with TRBJ2-7; D is ambiguous. The clonotype comes from a human donor in a cohort sampled during active COVID-19. The CDR3 protein is CASSQDLAASYEQYF. The CDR3 DNA reads as TGTGCCAGCAGCCAAGATCTCGCGGCCTCCTACGAGCAGTACTTC.